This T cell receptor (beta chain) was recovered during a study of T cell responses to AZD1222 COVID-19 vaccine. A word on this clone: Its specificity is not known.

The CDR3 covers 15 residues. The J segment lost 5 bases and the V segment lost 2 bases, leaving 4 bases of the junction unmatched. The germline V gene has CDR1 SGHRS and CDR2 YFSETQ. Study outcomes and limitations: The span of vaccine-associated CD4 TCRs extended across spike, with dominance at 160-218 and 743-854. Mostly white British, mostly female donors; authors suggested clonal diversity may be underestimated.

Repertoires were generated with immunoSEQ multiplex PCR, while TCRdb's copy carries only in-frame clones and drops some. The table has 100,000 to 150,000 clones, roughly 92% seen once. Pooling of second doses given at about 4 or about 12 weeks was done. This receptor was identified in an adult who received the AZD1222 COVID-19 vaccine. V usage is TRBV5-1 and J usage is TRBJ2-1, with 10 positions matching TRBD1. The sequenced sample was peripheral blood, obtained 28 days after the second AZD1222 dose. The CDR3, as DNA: TGCGCCAGCAGCTTCCGGGACAGGGGAAACAATGAGCAGTTCTTC. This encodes CASSFRDRGNNEQFF.